These 8 T cell receptor beta chains were all obtained from the same sample, sequenced in a study of T cell repertoires in cytomegalovirus infection (dated by TCRdb to the late 2010s). The meaning of the sample's treatment or condition label: in vitro stimulation with specific CMV peptide epitopes to enrich CMV-specific T cells. The instrument was an Illumina HiSeq 1500. The raw public data were reprocessed by TCRdb itself: fastp quality trimming at Q25, MiXCR clonotype calling, in-frame beta chains only. Every CDR3 protein is listed once, alongside the most common genes and DNA of its rows. The sample records roughly 700,000 distinct CDR3 sequences, about 33% of which are singletons. The top ten clonotypes cover 15% to 20% of the sample. Their recognized antigens are unknown. The sample here was cultured PBMCs, taken from culture after CMV antigen stimulation. Source of these receptors: a human donor in good health (CMV status not recorded). Some clones in this sample may be carry-over from other donors' samples.

This clonotype has just a few counts. The chain links TRBV7-8 to TRBJ2-1; 11 nucleotides match TRBD2. Germline V CDR1 and CDR2: SGHVS, FQNEAQ. The junction had 10 bases not matched to a gene; V was cut back by 9 bases and J by 0 bases. The CDR3 has 17 amino acids. The CDR3 DNA sequence: TGTGCCAGTACACCGGGACTAGCGGTACCCTCCTACAATGAGCAGTTCTTC. Amino acids: CASTPGLAVPSYNEQFF.

This clonotype was counted between two and nine times. The V and J genes are TRBV11-3 and TRBJ2-3; TRBD2 might be the D (5 bases). Germline CDR1 SGHNT, CDR2 YENEEA. Between the trimmed V and J ends, which lost 3 bases and 0 bases, there was a span of 28 bases. The CDR3 spans 21 residues. This CDR3 reads CASSFGDGLDLGGASTDTQYF. The CDR3 nucleotides read TGTGCCAGCAGCTTTGGCGATGGTCTCGACCTTGGAGGAGCTAGCACAGATACGCAGTATTTT.

This chain uses TRBV11-2 with TRBJ2-7; D call uncertain. CDR3 length: 16 amino acids. CDR1 is SGHAT and CDR2 is FQNNGV in the germline V gene. The V gene lost 5 bases and the J gene lost 2 bases, with 19 bases spanning the gap. CDR3 bases: TGTGCCAGCAGCAAGCCGACGTCCGGGCCCCCCTACGAGCAGTACTTC. Amino acid sequence: CASSKPTSGPPYEQYF.

This clonotype has more than one count but fewer than ten. The chain combines TRBV5-1 with TRBJ2-6; D may be TRBD2 (6 bases). Germline V gene data show CDR1 as SGHRS and CDR2 as YFSETQ. The CDR3 runs to 18 residues. The ends were cut back, 4 bases at V and 0 bases at J, with 17 bases in the middle. Written as DNA, the CDR3 is TGCGCCAGCAGCCTGGACTTCGGGAGTGCCTCTGGGGCCAACGTCCTGACTTTC. Translated, it gives CASSLDFGSASGANVLTF.

The chain is built from TRBV4-3 and TRBJ1-2; 10 nucleotides match TRBD1. The CDR3 consists of 16 residues. Germline lookup yields CDR1 LGHNA and CDR2 YSLEER. V lost 2 bases, J lost 7 bases, and 10 bases stayed unmatched. Here the CDR3 DNA reads TGCGCCAGCAGCCAAAGTCTGGGACAGGGGTTTGGTGGCTACACCTTC. It specifies CASSQSLGQGFGGYTF.

The chain joins TRBV27 to TRBJ1-2; 7 nucleotides agree with TRBD1. Trimming at V came to 6 bases and at J to 5 bases, leaving 15 bases not matched to a gene. There are 16 residues in the CDR3. Germline-derived CDR1 and CDR2 are MNHEY and SMNVEV (reference sequence). DNA of the CDR3: TGTGCCAGCAGCCCCCTCGTGACAGGGCGCACATATGGCTACACCTTC. Protein product: CASSPLVTGRTYGYTF.

As for this clonotype: This CDR3 fails to terminate in the conserved phenylalanine or tryptophan, so it likely reflects a read error. It is unclear where the CDR3 begins or ends on the DNA, so no DNA is shown, and the CDR3 is as TCRdb lists it. The CDR3 reads CSARVPGLWVS. This sequence joins TRBV20-1 and TRBJ2-1; the table's D call TRBD2 went unverified against the DNA. Looked up from germline, CDR1 is DFQATT and CDR2 is SNEGSKA (reference sequence). Both ends counted, the CDR3 spans 11 residues.

This chain links TRBV7-6 with TRBJ2-2; D might be TRBD1 (5 bases). Trimming removed 5 bases at V and 5 bases at J, with 15 bases between. Looked up from germline, CDR1 is SGHVS and CDR2 is FNYEAQ. The CDR3 totals 15 residues. The CDR3 DNA reads as TGTGCCAGCAGCGCCACCCCAGCAGGGACCGGGGAGCTGTTTTTT. Translated, it gives CASSATPAGTGELFF.